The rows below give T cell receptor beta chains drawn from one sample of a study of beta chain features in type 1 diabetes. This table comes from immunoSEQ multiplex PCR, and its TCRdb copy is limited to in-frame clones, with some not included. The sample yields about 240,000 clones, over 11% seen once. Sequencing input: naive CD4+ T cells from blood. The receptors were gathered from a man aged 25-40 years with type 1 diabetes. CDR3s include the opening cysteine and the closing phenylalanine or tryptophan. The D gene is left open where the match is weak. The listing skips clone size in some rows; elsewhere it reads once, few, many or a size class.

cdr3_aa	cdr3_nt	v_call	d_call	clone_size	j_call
CASSYRGGFYEQYF	TGTGCCAGCAGTTACCGAGGGGGCTTCTACGAGCAGTACTTC	TRBV6-5	TRBD1	NA	TRBJ2-7
CASRPYGGNEQFF	TGTGCCAGCAGGCCGTACGGGGGCAATGAGCAGTTCTTC	TRBV7-8	NA	NA	TRBJ2-1
CASRLAGEEQYF	TGTGCCAGCAGGCTAGCGGGAGAAGAGCAGTACTTC	TRBV2	TRBD2	NA	TRBJ2-7
CASSQDKSPAYNEQFF	TGCGCCAGCAGCCAAGATAAAAGCCCCGCCTACAATGAGCAGTTCTTC	TRBV4-1	NA	NA	TRBJ2-1
CASSRRGQPQHF	TGTGCCAGCAGCAGAAGAGGACAGCCCCAGCATTTT	TRBV21-1	NA	few	TRBJ1-5
CASSPQTGYTEAFF	TGTGCCAGCTCACCACAAACAGGCTACACTGAAGCTTTCTTT	TRBV18	NA	few	TRBJ1-1
CASRRGSTDTQYF	TGTGCCAGCCGCCGGGGGAGCACAGATACGCAGTATTTT	TRBV6-6	NA	few	TRBJ2-3
CASSPGTGAYEQYF	TGTGCCAGCAGCCCCGGGACAGGAGCCTACGAGCAGTACTTC	TRBV7-9	TRBD1	few	TRBJ2-7
CASTGQGNTEAFF	TGTGCCAGCACCGGACAGGGTAACACTGAAGCTTTCTTT	TRBV7-9	TRBD1	NA	TRBJ1-1
CASSLGGGSSYNSPLHF	TGTGCCAGCAGCTTGGGCGGCGGCAGCTCCTATAATTCACCCCTCCACTTT	TRBV5-4	NA	NA	TRBJ1-6
CAWSDQDSVYNEQFF	TGTGCCTGGAGTGATCAGGACAGTGTCTACAATGAGCAGTTCTTC	TRBV30	NA	few	TRBJ2-1
CASSSTGDEETQYF	TGCGCCAGCAGCTCCACAGGGGATGAAGAGACCCAGTACTTC	TRBV5-1	TRBD1	few	TRBJ2-5
CASSSSAGQGVYGYTF	TGTGCCAGCAGCTCCTCGGCGGGACAGGGGGTCTATGGCTACACCTTC	TRBV7-9	TRBD1	NA	TRBJ1-2
CATSRPGGQKGNTIYF	TGTGCCACCAGCAGGCCCGGCGGACAGAAAGGAAACACCATATATTTT	TRBV15	NA	NA	TRBJ1-3
CASSLTGTDNQPQHF	TGTGCCAGCAGCCTCACCGGGACAGATAATCAGCCCCAGCATTTT	TRBV7-9	TRBD1	few	TRBJ1-5
CASSPDTANYGYTF	TGTGCCAGTAGTCCCGACACGGCAAACTATGGCTACACCTTC	TRBV19	NA	few	TRBJ1-2
CASSLGGSRTDTQYF	TGTGCCAGCAGCTTAGGCGGGAGTCGTACAGATACGCAGTATTTT	TRBV7-2	TRBD2	few	TRBJ2-3
CASSFSRDTQYF	TGTGCCAGCAGCTTCTCCCGGGATACGCAGTATTTT	TRBV5-5	NA	few	TRBJ2-3
CASSEDRNYGYTF	TGCGCCAGCAGTGAGGACAGAAACTATGGCTACACCTTC	TRBV10-1	NA	once	TRBJ1-2
CASRPGQGARGYTF	TGTGCCAGCAGGCCCGGACAGGGGGCGAGAGGCTACACCTTC	TRBV6-5	TRBD1	NA	TRBJ1-2
CASSLALAERGETQYF	TGTGCCAGCAGCTTAGCCCTAGCGGAGAGGGGTGAGACCCAGTACTTC	TRBV7-2	TRBD2	few	TRBJ2-5
CASTGTGGQPQHF	TGTGCCAGCACCGGGACAGGGGGGCAGCCCCAGCATTTT	TRBV6-5	TRBD1	NA	TRBJ1-5
CASSDSDRGEFF	TGTGCCAGCAGTGACTCCGACAGGGGGGAGTTCTTC	TRBV2	TRBD1	few	TRBJ2-1
CASSLGLAGTTDTQYF	TGCGCCAGCAGCCTCGGACTAGCGGGGACAACAGATACGCAGTATTTT	TRBV5-1	TRBD2	few	TRBJ2-3
CASSQRGTSTDTQYF	TGTGCCAGCAGCCAAAGGGGTACTAGCACAGATACGCAGTATTTT	TRBV7-2	NA	few	TRBJ2-3
CAGRPPGHSSGANVLTF	TGTGCCGGACGCCCCCCAGGGCATAGCTCTGGGGCCAACGTCCTGACTTTC	TRBV2	NA	NA	TRBJ2-6
CASSLYRPNTEAFF	TGTGCCAGCAGCTTGTACAGGCCTAACACTGAAGCTTTCTTT	TRBV5-4	NA	NA	TRBJ1-1
CASSYSEVLNTEAFF	TGTGCCAGCAGTTACTCAGAGGTCCTGAACACTGAAGCTTTCTTT	TRBV6-5	NA	NA	TRBJ1-1
CASSSDYYNEQFF	TGTGCCAGCAGCTCGGACTACTACAATGAGCAGTTCTTC	TRBV7-6	NA	few	TRBJ2-1
CASGKDRVINEQFF	TGTGCTAGTGGTAAAGACAGGGTTATCAATGAGCAGTTCTTC	TRBV12-5	TRBD1	few	TRBJ2-1
CASNPSSGEYNEQFF	TGTGCCAGCAACCCTTCTAGCGGAGAGTACAATGAGCAGTTCTTC	TRBV6-1	TRBD2	NA	TRBJ2-1
CASKGQGWNEQFF	TGTGCCAGCAAGGGACAGGGGTGGAATGAGCAGTTCTTC	TRBV2	TRBD1	few	TRBJ2-1
CSVEGRRLDGEQFF	TGCAGCGTTGAAGGCAGGAGGCTTGACGGTGAGCAGTTCTTC	TRBV29-1	NA	few	TRBJ2-1
CASSLEQTGELFF	TGTGCCAGCAGCTTAGAACAGACCGGGGAGCTGTTTTTT	TRBV7-2	NA	few	TRBJ2-2
CASSQVRGGDTQYF	TGCGCCAGCAGCCAAGTCCGGGGGGGAGATACGCAGTATTTT	TRBV4-1	TRBD2	NA	TRBJ2-3
CASSLEVEETQYF	TGTGCCAGCAGCTTAGAGGTGGAGGAGACCCAGTACTTC	TRBV11-2	NA	NA	TRBJ2-5
CASSSGTSGTEAFF	TGCGCCAGCAGCTCCGGGACATCGGGCACTGAAGCTTTCTTT	TRBV5-1	NA	NA	TRBJ1-1
CAISELAGGGETQYF	TGTGCCATCAGTGAACTAGCGGGAGGGGGAGAGACCCAGTACTTC	TRBV10-3	TRBD2	few	TRBJ2-5
CASSLGLADYEQYF	TGTGCCAGCAGCCTGGGACTAGCTGACTACGAGCAGTACTTC	TRBV7-9	TRBD2	few	TRBJ2-7
CASSTTSGRAYEQYF	TGCGCCAGCAGCACGACTAGCGGGAGGGCCTACGAGCAGTACTTC	TRBV5-1	TRBD2	NA	TRBJ2-7
CASSEAGALAKNIQYF	TGTGCCAGCAGTGAAGCAGGGGCCCTAGCCAAAAACATTCAGTACTTC	TRBV2	NA	NA	TRBJ2-4
CASSPYLERAPDTQYF	TGTGCCAGTAGTCCTTATCTGGAGCGGGCCCCAGATACGCAGTATTTT	TRBV19	NA	few	TRBJ2-3
CASSLVSGGANEQFF	TGTGCCAGCAGCTTAGTTAGCGGGGGGGCCAATGAGCAGTTCTTC	TRBV11-3	TRBD2	NA	TRBJ2-1
CSVSPGLAGSEQYF	TGCAGCGTCTCGCCGGGACTAGCGGGAAGTGAGCAGTACTTC	TRBV29-1	TRBD2	few	TRBJ2-7
CASSHTGGEPYEQYF	TGTGCCAGCAGCCACACGGGAGGGGAACCCTACGAGCAGTACTTC	TRBV14	TRBD2	few	TRBJ2-7
CASTRQDSNTEAFF	TGTGCCAGCACTCGACAGGACTCGAACACTGAAGCTTTCTTT	TRBV5-6	NA	NA	TRBJ1-1
CASSYQTFPGANVLTF	TGTGCCAGCAGTTACCAAACATTCCCCGGGGCCAACGTCCTGACTTTC	TRBV6-5	NA	NA	TRBJ2-6
CASSPLEGNEQFF	TGTGCCAGCTCGCCCCTCGAGGGAAATGAGCAGTTCTTC	TRBV18	NA	NA	TRBJ2-1
CASSHPAAGVRSQYF	TGCGCCAGCAGCCACCCGGCGGCGGGAGTTAGGTCCCAGTACTTC	TRBV4-1	TRBD2	NA	TRBJ2-5
CASREIRGRLPFF	TGTGCCAGCAGGGAGATCAGGGGGCGCCTGCCGTTCTTC	TRBV21-1	NA	few	TRBJ2-1
CASSIAGNQPQHF	TGTGCCAGTAGTATCGCGGGCAATCAGCCCCAGCATTTT	TRBV19	NA	few	TRBJ1-5
CASSPRSGGIPETQYF	TGTGCCAGCAGCCCACGTTCCGGGGGAATTCCAGAGACCCAGTACTTC	TRBV14	NA	NA	TRBJ2-5
CASSQTGTSYNEQFF	TGTGCCAGCAGCCAAACCGGGACTAGCTACAATGAGCAGTTCTTC	TRBV7-9	TRBD2	NA	TRBJ2-1
CASSSWEGEGNIQYF	TGTGCCAGCAGCTCCTGGGAGGGGGAGGGAAACATTCAGTACTTC	TRBV7-9	NA	few	TRBJ2-4
CASSPTRDGNTIYF	TGTGCCAGCTCACCAACCAGGGATGGAAACACCATATATTTT	TRBV18	NA	NA	TRBJ1-3
CASSYSQGRSYYGYTF	TGTGCCAGCAGTTACTCGCAGGGAAGGTCTTACTATGGCTACACCTTC	TRBV6-6	NA	NA	TRBJ1-2
CASSLWDRNSNQPQHF	TGTGCCAGCAGCTTATGGGACAGAAATAGCAATCAGCCCCAGCATTTT	TRBV7-8	TRBD1	few	TRBJ1-5
CASSPGTSGGPETQYF	TGTGCCAGCAGTCCCGGGACTAGCGGGGGGCCGGAGACCCAGTACTTC	TRBV2	TRBD2	few	TRBJ2-5
CASSRGRPGTSGSHQETQYF	TGTGCCAGCAGCCGTGGTAGGCCCGGGACTAGCGGGAGTCACCAAGAGACCCAGTACTTC	TRBV7-8	TRBD2	NA	TRBJ2-5
CAWSAEGAGYTF	TGTGCCTGGAGTGCCGAGGGGGCTGGCTACACCTTC	TRBV30	TRBD1	few	TRBJ1-2